These 5 T cell receptor beta chains came from one sample sequenced in a study of shared clonotypes between healthy human individuals. As defined, naive CD8 cells were CD45RO-negative and positively selected for CCR7, with terminally differentiated effector memory CD45RA+ cells excluded. The method was immunoSEQ multiplex PCR; TCRdb's version includes in-frame clones alone and lacks a portion of them. Of under 1 million clones in the sample, 85% to 95% are singletons; the top ten hold around 24%. The material sequenced was naive CD8+ T cells sorted from blood. These receptors were taken from a man aged 25-45 years in good health.

V is TRBV6-1 and J is TRBJ1-1; 11 bases agree with TRBD1. There are 14 residues in the CDR3. The V segment lost 1 base and the J segment 6 bases; nucleotides outside the gene matches: 1. Germline CDR1 reads MNHNS; CDR2 reads SASEGT. CDR3 residues: CASSEEDRGPEAFF. The CDR3 region has the DNA TGTGCCAGCAGTGAAGAGGACAGGGGGCCTGAAGCTTTCTTT.

This chain links TRBV5-5 with TRBJ2-5; D might be TRBD2 (5 bases). The V end was cut by 5 bases, the J end by 5 bases, with 10 bases between. This CDR3 is built from 12 residues. Germline V lookup: CDR1 SGHKS, CDR2 YYEKEE (reference sequence). Written as DNA, the CDR3 is TGTGCCAGCAGAGAGGGAAGGGAGACCCAGTACTTC. It codes for CASREGRETQYF.

The V and J genes are TRBV6-1 and TRBJ2-3, with D perhaps matching TRBD1 (6 bases). The germline V gene encodes CDR1 MNHNS and CDR2 SASEGT. The length of the CDR3 is 14 residues. Trimming pared 6 bases from V and 6 bases from J, leaving 16 bases between. CDR3 residues: CASRGATYADTQYF. DNA for the CDR3: TGTGCCAGCAGGGGGGCCACGTACGCGGATACGCAGTATTTT.

The chain combines TRBV5-4 with TRBJ2-7; 8 nucleotides line up with TRBD1. CDR3 length: 15 residues. V lost 3 bases, J lost 1 base, and 6 bases stayed unmatched. The germline V gene has CDR1 SGHNT and CDR2 YYREEE (reference sequence). CDR3 nucleotide sequence: TGTGCCAGCAGCTCGACAGGGGCGGGATCCTACGAGCAGTACTTC. Protein sequence: CASSSTGAGSYEQYF.

The chain employs TRBV7-6 and TRBJ2-7, with 7 positions matching TRBD1. The CDR3 runs 14 residues. After removal of 5 bases from V and 2 bases from J, the junction contained 6 bases not matched to a gene. CDR1 and CDR2 from the germline V gene are SGHVS and FNYEAQ. This CDR3 reads CASSPLQGTYEQYF. CDR3 nucleotide sequence: TGTGCCAGCAGCCCCTTACAGGGGACCTACGAGCAGTACTTC.